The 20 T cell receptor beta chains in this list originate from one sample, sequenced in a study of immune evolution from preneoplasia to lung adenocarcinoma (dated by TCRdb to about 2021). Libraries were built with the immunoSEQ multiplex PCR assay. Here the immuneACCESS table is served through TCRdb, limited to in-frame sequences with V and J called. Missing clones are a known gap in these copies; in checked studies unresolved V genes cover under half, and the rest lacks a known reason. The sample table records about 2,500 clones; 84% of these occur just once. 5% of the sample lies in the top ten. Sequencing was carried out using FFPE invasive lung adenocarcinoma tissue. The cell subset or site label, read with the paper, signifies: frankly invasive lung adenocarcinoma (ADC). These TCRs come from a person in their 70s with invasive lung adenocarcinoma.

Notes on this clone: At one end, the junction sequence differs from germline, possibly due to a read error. In DNA, the CDR3 is TGTGCCAGCACCTTAGATAGCATGGGGGGACAGCCCCAGCATTTT. Translation: CASTLDSMGGQPQHF. The J gene is TRBJ1-5, the V gene TRBV7-2, with a weak D call TRBD1 (5 bases). CDR1 is SGHTA, CDR2 FQGNSA, per germline. The CDR3 covers 15 residues.

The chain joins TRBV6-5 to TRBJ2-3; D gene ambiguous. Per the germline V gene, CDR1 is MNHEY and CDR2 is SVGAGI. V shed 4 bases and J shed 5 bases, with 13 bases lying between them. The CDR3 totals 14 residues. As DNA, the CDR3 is TGTGCCAGCAGTTCCCAGATCCGAGGAGATACGCAGTATTTT. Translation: CASSSQIRGDTQYF.

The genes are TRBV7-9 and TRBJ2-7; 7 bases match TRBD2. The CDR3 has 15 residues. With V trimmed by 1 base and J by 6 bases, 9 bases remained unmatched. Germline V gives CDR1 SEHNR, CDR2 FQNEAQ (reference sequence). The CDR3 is CASSLVSGRAFEQYF. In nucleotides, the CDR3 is TGTGCCAGCAGCTTAGTCAGTGGGAGGGCCTTCGAGCAGTACTTC.

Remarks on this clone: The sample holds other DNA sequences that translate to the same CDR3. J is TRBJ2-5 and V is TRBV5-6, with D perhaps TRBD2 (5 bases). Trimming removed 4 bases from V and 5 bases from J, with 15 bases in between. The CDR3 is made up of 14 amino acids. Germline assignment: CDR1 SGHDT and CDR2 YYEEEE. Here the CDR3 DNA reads TGTGCCAGCAGCAAGACCGGACCGGGGGAGACCCAGTACTTC. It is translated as CASSKTGPGETQYF. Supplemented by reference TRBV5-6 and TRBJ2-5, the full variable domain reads DAGVTQSPTHLIKTRGQQVTLRCSPKSGHDTVSWYQQALGQGPQFIFQYYEEEERQRGNFPDRFSGHQFPNYSSELNVNALLLGDSALYLCASSKTGPGETQYFGPGTRLLVL.

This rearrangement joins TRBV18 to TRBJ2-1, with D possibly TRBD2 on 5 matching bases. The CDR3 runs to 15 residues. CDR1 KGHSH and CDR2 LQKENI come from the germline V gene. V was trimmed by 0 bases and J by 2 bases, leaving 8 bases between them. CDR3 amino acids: CASSPPRAPYNEQFF. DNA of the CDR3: TGTGCCAGCTCACCACCGAGGGCACCCTACAATGAGCAGTTCTTC.

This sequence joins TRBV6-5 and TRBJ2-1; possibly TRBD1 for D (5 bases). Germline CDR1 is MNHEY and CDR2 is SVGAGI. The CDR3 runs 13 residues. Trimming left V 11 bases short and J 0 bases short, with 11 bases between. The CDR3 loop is CAARASSYNEQFF. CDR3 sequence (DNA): TGTGCCGCCAGGGCTAGCTCCTACAATGAGCAGTTCTTC.

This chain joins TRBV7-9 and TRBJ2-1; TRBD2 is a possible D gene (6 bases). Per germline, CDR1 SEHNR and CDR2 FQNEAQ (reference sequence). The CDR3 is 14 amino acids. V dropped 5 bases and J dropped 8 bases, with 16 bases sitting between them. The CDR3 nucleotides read TGTGCCAGCAGCCCCGGGAGCCCCGTTGATGAGCAGTTCTTC. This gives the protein CASSPGSPVDEQFF.

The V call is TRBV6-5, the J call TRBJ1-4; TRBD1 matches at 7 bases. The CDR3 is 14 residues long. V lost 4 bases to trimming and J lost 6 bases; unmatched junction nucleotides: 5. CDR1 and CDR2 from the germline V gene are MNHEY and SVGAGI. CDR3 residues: CASSSGQLYEKLFF. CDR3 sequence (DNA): TGTGCCAGCAGTTCGGGACAGCTATATGAAAAACTGTTTTTT.

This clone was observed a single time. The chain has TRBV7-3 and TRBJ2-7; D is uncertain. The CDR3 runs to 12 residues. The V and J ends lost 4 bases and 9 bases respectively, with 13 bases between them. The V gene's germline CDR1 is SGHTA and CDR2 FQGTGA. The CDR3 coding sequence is TGTGCCAGCAGCTGCCTCTACGAAGGGCAGTACTTC. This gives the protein CASSCLYEGQYF.

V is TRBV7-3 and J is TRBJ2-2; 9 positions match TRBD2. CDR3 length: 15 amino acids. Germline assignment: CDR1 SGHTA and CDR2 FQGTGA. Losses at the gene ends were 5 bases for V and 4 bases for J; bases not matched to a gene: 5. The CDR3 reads CASSPGLAGTGELFF. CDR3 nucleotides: TGTGCCAGCAGCCCGGGACTAGCAGGCACCGGGGAGCTGTTTTTT.

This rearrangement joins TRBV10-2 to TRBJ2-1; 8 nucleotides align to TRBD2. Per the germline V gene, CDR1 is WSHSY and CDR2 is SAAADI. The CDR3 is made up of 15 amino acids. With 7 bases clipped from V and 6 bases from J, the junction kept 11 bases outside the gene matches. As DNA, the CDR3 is TGCGCCAGCAAACGGGAACTAGCGGTCAGCAATGAGCAGTTCTTC. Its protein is CASKRELAVSNEQFF.

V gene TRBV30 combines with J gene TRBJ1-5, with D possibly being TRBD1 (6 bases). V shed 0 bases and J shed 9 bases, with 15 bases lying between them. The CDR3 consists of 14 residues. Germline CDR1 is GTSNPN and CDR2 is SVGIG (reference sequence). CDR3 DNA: TGTGCCTGGAGTGTGGGGGCCAGCCTTCGGCCCCAGCATTTT. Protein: CAWSVGASLRPQHF.

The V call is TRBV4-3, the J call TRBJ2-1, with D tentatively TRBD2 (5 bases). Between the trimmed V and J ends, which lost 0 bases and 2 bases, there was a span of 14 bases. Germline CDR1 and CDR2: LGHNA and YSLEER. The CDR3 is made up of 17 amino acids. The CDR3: CASSQDSATVPYNEQFF. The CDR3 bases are TGCGCCAGCAGCCAAGATAGCGCCACAGTGCCCTACAATGAGCAGTTCTTC.

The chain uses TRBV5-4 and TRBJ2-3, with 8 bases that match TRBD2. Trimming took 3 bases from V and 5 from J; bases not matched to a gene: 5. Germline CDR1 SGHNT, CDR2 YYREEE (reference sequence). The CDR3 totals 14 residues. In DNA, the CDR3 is TGTGCCAGCAGCTCTAAGCGGGAGATAGATACGCAGTATTTT. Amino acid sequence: CASSSKREIDTQYF.

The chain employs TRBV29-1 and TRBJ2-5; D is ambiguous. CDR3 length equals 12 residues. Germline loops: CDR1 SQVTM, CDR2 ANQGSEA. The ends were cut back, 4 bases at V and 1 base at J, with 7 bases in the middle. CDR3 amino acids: CSVGWGQETQYF. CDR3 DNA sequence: TGCAGCGTTGGCTGGGGCCAAGAGACCCAGTACTTC.

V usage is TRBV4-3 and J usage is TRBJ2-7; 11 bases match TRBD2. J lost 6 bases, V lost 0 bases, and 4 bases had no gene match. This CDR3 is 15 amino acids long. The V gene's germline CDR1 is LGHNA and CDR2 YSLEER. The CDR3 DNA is TGCGCCAGCAGCCAAGATGGCCTAGCGGGAGGCGAGCAGTACTTC. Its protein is CASSQDGLAGGEQYF.

In DNA, the CDR3 is TGCGCCAGCAGCCTGATACAGGGGGGCGGCACTGAAGCTTTCTTT. It yields the protein CASSLIQGGGTEAFF. V usage is TRBV4-1 and J usage is TRBJ1-1, with TRBD1 identical over 8 bases. Per germline, CDR1 MGHRA and CDR2 YSYEKL. The CDR3 consists of 15 residues. After removal of 4 bases from V and 4 bases from J, the junction contained 8 bases not matched to a gene.

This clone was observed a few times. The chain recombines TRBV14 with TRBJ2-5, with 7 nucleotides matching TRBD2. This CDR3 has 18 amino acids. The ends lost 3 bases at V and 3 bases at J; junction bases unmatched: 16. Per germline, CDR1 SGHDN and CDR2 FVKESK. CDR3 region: CASSHDRLAVSTKETQYF. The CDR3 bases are TGTGCCAGCAGCCATGATCGGCTAGCGGTTTCCACTAAAGAGACCCAGTACTTC.

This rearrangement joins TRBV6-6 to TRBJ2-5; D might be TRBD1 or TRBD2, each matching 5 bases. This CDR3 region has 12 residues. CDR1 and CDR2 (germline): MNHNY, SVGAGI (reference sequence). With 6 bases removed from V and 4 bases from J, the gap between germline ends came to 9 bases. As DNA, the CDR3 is TGTGCCAGCAGGGGGGTGTCAGAGACCCAGTACTTC. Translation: CASRGVSETQYF.

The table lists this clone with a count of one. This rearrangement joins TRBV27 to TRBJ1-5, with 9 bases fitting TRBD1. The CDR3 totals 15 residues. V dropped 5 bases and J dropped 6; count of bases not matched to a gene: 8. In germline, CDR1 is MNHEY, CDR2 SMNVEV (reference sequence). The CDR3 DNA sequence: TGTGCCAGCAGTCTCCGGGACAGGGCCGGTCAGCCCCAGCATTTT. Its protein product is CASSLRDRAGQPQHF.